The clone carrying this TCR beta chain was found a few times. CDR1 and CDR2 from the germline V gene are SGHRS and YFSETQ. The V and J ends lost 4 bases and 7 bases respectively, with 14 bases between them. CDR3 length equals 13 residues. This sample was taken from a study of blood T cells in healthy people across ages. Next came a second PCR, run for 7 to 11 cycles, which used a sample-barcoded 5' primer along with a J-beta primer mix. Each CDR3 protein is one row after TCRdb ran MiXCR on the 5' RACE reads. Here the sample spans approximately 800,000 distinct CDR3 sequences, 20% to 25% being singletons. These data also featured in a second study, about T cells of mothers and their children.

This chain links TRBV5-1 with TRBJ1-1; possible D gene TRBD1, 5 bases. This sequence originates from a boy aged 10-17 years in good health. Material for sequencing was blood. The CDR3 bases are TGCGCCAGCAGCATACAGGCAGACTATGAAGCTTTCTTT. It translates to CASSIQADYEAFF.